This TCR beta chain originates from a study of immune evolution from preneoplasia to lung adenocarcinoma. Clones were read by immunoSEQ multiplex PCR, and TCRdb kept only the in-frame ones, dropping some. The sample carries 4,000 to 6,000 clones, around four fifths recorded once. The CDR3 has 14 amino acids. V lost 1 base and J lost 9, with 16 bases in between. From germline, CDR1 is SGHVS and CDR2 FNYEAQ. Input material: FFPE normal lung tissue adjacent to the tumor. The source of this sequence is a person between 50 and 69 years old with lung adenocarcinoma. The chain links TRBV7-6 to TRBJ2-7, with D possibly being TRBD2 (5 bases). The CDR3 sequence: CASSLGELYGGQYF. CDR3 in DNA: TGTGCCAGCAGCTTAGGGGAACTCTACGGAGGGCAGTACTTC.